The entry that follows covers one T cell receptor (beta chain) sequence. Its antigen is as yet unknown. The read comes to an end 3 residues before the CDR3 does, leaving the germline J gene to fill in the end. The sample originates from a study of T cells in women clearing cervical HPV infection. Looking at the study overall: Case blood was drawn when the lesion was first found; control blood after infection became undetectable. Study observations and caveats: Unknown T-cell numbers per sample may underlie the richness differences.

Some clones are missing from TCRdb's copy, which holds only in-frame ones; the method was immunoSEQ multiplex PCR. The sample yields about 14,000 clones, of which the top ten take up approximately 7.1%. CDR1 is DFQATT, CDR2 SNEGSKA, per germline (reference sequence). The CDR3 runs to 14 residues. Trimming took 5 bases from V and 2 from J; bases not matched to a gene: 5. The clonotype was recovered from a woman between 18 and 69 years old with a cervical HPV16 infection that either progressed to CIN3+ or cleared (not recorded which). The chain links TRBV20-1 to TRBJ2-1; 8 bases line up with TRBD2. Source material: blood buffy coat. CDR3 bases read: TGCAGTGCTGGGCGGGGGGCCGCCTACAATGAG. Protein: CSAGRGAAYNE. In full, the CDR3 is CSAGRGAAYNEQFF.